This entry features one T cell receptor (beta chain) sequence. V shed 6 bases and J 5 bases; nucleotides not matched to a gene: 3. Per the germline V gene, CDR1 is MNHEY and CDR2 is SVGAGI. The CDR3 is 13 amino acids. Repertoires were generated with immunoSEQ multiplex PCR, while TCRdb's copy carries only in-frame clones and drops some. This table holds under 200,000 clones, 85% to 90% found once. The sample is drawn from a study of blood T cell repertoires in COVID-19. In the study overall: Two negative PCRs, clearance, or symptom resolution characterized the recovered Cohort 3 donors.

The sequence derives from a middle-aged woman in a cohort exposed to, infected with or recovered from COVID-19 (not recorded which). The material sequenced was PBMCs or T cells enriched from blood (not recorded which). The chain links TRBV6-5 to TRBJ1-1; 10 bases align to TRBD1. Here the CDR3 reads CASRGDRGTEAFF. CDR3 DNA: TGTGCCAGCAGAGGGGACAGGGGAACTGAAGCTTTCTTT.